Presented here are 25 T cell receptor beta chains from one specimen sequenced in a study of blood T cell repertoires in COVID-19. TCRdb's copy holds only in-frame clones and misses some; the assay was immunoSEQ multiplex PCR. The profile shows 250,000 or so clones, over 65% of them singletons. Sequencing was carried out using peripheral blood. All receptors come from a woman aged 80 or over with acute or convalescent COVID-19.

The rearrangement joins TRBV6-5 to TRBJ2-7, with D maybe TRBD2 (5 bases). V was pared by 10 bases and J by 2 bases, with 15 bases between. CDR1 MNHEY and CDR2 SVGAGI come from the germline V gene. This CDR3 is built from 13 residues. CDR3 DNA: TGTGCCACCCACCGTCCGGGGACCTACGAGCAGTACTTC. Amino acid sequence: CATHRPGTYEQYF.

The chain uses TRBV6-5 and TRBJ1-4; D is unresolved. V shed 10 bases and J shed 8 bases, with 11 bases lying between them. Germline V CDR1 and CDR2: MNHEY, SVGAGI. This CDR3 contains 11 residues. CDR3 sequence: CATHRGEKLFF. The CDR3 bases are TGTGCCACTCACAGAGGGGAAAAACTGTTTTTT.

Here the CDR3 reads CASSTGPINQPQHF. For the CDR3, the DNA is TGTGCCAGCAGCACAGGGCCGATCAATCAGCCCCAGCATTTT. The J gene is TRBJ1-5, the V gene TRBV7-2, with D possibly matching TRBD1 (6 bases). V lost 5 bases and J lost 3, with 11 bases in between. The CDR3 consists of 14 residues. Per the germline V gene, CDR1 is SGHTA and CDR2 is FQGNSA.

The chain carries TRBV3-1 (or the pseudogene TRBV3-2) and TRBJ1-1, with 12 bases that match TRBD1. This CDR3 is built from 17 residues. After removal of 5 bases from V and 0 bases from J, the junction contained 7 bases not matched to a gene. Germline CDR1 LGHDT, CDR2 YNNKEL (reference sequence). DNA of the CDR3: TGTGCCAGCAGCTACGGGACAGGGGGCTTTGTGAACACTGAAGCTTTCTTT. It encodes CASSYGTGGFVNTEAFF.

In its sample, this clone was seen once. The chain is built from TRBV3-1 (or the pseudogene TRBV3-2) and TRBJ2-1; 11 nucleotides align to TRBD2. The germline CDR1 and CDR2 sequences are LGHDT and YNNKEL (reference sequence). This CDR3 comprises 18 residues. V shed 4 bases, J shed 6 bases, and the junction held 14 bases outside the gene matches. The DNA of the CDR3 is TGTGCCAGCAGCCCCACCTCCCCCGGGACTAGCGGAGCCAATGAGCAGTTCTTC. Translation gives CASSPTSPGTSGANEQFF.

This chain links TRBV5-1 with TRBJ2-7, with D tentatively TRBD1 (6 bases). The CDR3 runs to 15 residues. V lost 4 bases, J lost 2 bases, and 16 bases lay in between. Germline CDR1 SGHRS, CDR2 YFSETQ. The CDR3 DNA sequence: TGCGCCAGCAGCGTGCAAACAGGGTCTACCTACGAGCAGTACTTC. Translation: CASSVQTGSTYEQYF.

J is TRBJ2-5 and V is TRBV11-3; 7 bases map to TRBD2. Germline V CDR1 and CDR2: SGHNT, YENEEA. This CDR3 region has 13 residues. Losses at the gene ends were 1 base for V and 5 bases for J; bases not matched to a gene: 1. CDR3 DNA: TGTGCCAGCAGCTTAGGCGGGAGTGAGACCCAGTACTTC. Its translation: CASSLGGSETQYF.

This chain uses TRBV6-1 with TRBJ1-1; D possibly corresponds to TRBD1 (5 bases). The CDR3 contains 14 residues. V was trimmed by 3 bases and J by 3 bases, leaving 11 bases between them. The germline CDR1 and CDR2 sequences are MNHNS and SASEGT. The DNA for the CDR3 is TGTGCCAGCAGTGAGCCAGGGTTAGACACTGAAGCTTTCTTT. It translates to CASSEPGLDTEAFF.

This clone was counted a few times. CDR3 nucleotides: TGTGCCAGCAGTAGGGACAGCTTCCACGAGGAGCTGTTTTTT. As protein: CASSRDSFHEELFF. The chain has TRBV11-2 and TRBJ2-2; TRBD1 matches 7 bases. The CDR3 runs 14 residues. Germline CDR1 SGHAT, CDR2 FQNNGV. V was pared by 6 bases and J by 10 bases, with 11 bases of the junction left unmatched.

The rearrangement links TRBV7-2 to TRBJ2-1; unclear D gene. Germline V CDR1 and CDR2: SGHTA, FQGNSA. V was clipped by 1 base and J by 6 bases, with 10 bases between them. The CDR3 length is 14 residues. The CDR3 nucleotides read TGTGCCAGCAGCTTAGTGTGGAGTGGCAATGAGCAGTTCTTC. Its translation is CASSLVWSGNEQFF.

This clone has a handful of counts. The CDR3 protein is CASSRAGTGVMDTQYF. The CDR3 DNA sequence: TGTGCCAGCAGCAGAGCCGGGACAGGGGTTATGGATACGCAGTATTTT. The rearrangement joins TRBV7-9 to TRBJ2-3; 10 nucleotides agree with TRBD1. The CDR3 is made up of 16 amino acids. Germline V gene sequence: CDR1 SEHNR, CDR2 FQNEAQ (reference sequence). J gave up 6 bases and V 5 bases, and 11 bases lay outside the gene matches.

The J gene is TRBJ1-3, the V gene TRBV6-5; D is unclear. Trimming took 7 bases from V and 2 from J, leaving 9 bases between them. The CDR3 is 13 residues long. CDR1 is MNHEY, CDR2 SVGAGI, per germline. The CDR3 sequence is CASTSGTGNTIYF. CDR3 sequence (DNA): TGTGCCAGCACATCGGGGACTGGAAACACCATATATTTT.

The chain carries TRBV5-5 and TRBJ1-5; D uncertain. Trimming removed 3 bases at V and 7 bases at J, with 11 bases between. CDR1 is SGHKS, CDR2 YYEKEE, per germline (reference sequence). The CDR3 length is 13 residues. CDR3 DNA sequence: TGTGCCAGCAGCTCGACGGGAGACCAGCCCCAGCATTTT. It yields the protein CASSSTGDQPQHF.

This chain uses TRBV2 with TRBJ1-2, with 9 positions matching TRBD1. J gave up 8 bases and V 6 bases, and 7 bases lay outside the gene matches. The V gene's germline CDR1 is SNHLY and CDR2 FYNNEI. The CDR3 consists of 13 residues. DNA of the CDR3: TGTGCCAGCAGAGTAGGGACAGGGAGAGGCTACACCTTC. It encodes CASRVGTGRGYTF.

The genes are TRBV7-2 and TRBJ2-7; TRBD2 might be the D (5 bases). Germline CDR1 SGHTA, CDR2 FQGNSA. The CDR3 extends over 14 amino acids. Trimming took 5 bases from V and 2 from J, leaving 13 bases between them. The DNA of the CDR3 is TGTGCCAGCAGCCCTCCTGGGAGTCCCTACGAGCAGTACTTC. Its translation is CASSPPGSPYEQYF.

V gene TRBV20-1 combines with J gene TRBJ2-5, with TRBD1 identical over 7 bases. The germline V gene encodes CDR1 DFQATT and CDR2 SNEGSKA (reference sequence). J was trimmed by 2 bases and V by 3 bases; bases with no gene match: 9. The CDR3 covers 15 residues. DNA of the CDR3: TGCAGTGCTAGTAGTCGCCCGGGACAGCAAGAGACCCAGTACTTC. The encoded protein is CSASSRPGQQETQYF.

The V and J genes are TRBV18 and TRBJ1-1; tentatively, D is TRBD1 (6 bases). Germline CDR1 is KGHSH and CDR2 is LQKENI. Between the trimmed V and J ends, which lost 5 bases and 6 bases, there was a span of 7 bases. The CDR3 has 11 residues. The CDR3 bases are TGTGCCAGCTCAGAGGGGGCTGAAGCTTTCTTT. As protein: CASSEGAEAFF.

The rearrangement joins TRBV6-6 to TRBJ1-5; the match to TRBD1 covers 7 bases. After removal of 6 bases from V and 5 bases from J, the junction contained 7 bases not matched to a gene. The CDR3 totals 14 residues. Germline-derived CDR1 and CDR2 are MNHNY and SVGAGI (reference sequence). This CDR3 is CASRTTGLDQPQHF. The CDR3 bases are TGTGCCAGCAGAACGACAGGGCTCGATCAGCCCCAGCATTTT.

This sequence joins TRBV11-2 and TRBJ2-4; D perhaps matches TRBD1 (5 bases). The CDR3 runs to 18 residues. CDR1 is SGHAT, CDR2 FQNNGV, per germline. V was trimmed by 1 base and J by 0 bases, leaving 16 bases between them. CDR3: CASSLGPGQALAKNIQYF. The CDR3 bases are TGTGCCAGCAGCTTAGGCCCAGGACAAGCGCTAGCCAAAAACATTCAGTACTTC.

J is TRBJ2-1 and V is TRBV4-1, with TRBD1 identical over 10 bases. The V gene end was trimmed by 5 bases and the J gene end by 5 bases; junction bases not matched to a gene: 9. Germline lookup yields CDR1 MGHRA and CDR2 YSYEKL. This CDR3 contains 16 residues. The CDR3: CASSAIFGTGDNEQFF. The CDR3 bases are TGCGCCAGCAGCGCTATTTTCGGGACAGGGGACAATGAGCAGTTCTTC.

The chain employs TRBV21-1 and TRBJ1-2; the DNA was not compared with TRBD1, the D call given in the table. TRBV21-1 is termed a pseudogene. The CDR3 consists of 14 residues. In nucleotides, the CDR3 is TGTGCCAGCAGCAAAGAGACAGGGGTAGCTGGCTACACCTTC. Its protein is CASSKETGVAGYTF.

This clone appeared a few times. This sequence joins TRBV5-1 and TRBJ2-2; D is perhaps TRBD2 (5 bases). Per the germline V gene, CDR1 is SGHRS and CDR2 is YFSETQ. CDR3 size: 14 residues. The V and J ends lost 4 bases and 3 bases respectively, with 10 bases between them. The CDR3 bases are TGCGCCAGCAGCCCCCGGGAACACACCGGGGAGCTGTTTTTT. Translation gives CASSPREHTGELFF.

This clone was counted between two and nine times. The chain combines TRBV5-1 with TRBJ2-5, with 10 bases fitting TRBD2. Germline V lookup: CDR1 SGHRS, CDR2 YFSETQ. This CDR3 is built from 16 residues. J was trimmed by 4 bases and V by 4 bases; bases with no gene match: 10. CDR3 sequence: CASSLGSSGGTETQYF. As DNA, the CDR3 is TGCGCCAGCAGCCTCGGAAGTAGCGGGGGGACAGAGACCCAGTACTTC.

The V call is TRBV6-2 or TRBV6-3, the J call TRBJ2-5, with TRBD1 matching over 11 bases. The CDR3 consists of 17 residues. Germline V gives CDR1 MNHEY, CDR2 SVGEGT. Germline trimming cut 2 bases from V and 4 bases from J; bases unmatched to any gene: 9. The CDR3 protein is CASSYTPGQGERETQYF. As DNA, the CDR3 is TGTGCCAGCAGTTACACTCCGGGACAGGGGGAAAGAGAGACCCAGTACTTC.

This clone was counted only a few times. CDR3 sequence (DNA): TGTGCCAGCAGTACCGGCACGGGACCGGGGGGGAAAGCTTTCTTT. This codes for CASSTGTGPGGKAFF. The chain combines TRBV6-5 with TRBJ1-1; D perhaps matches TRBD1 (5 bases). The length of the CDR3 is 15 residues. The V and J ends lost 5 bases and 9 bases respectively, with 22 bases between them. Germline V gene sequence: CDR1 MNHEY, CDR2 SVGAGI.